This section outlines one TCR beta chain sequence together with its context. Profiled with immunoSEQ multiplex PCR; TCRdb holds only in-frame clones, not every one. The data contain about 130,000 clones, approximately 74% of them singletons. CDR3 length: 18 amino acids. This record comes from a study of blood T cell repertoires in COVID-19. Sequenced sample: peripheral blood. This chain links TRBV21-1 with TRBJ2-1; the table's D gene call, TRBD2, was not cross checked with the DNA. TRBV21-1 is classified as a pseudogene. The source is a man at least 80 years old with COVID-19, enrolled during active disease. The CDR3: CASSKAPPGLAGVYEQFF. In DNA, the CDR3 is TGTGCCAGCAGCAAAGCACCGCCGGGACTAGCGGGAGTTTATGAGCAGTTCTTC.